The clone carrying this TCR beta chain has just one count. This sample stems from a study of blood T cell repertoires in COVID-19. This CDR3 comprises 12 residues. The V gene end was trimmed by 3 bases and the J gene end by 6 bases; junction bases not matched to a gene: 0. In the original workflow: The assay estimated nucleated cells by amplifying reference gene primers. Clones were read by immunoSEQ multiplex PCR, and TCRdb kept only the in-frame ones, dropping some. That table furnishes V, J and clone size, whereas the DNA furnished D and trimming. The sample holds roughly 300,000 clones, 65% to 85% seen once.

The chain links TRBV12-3 or TRBV12-4 to TRBJ2-7; 9 nucleotides agree with TRBD1. Material for sequencing was peripheral blood. The TCR comes from a woman aged 45-60 years with acute or convalescent COVID-19. DNA of the CDR3: TGTGCCAGCAGTTTGGACAGGGGCGAGCAGTACGTC. It is translated as CASSLDRGEQYV.